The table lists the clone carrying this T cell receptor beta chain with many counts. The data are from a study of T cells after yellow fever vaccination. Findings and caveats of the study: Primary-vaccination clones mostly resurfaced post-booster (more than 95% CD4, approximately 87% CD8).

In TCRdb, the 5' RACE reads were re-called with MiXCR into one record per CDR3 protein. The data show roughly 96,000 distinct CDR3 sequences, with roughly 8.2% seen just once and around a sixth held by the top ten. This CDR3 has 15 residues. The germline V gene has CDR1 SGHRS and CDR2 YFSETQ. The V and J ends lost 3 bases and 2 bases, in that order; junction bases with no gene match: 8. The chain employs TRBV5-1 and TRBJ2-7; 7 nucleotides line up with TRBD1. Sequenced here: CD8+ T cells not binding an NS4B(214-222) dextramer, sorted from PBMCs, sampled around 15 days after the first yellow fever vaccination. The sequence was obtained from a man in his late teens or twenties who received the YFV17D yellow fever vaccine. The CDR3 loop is CASSWTGTVAYEQYF. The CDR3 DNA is TGCGCCAGCAGCTGGACCGGGACAGTAGCCTACGAGCAGTACTTC.